Each of the 31 T cell receptor beta chains below was sequenced from the same sample in a study of T cells after yellow fever vaccination. One entry per CDR3 protein, called by TCRdb with MiXCR from the 5' RACE reads. The table includes some 600,000 distinct CDR3 sequences, 10% to 15% detected once. This material consisted of PBMCs, taken on the day of the yellow fever booster vaccination. The receptors shown here come from a man aged 30-40 years who received the YFV17D yellow fever vaccine.

This clonotype was recorded once. Being one base from a much bigger clone, this may be a read error. V usage is TRBV9 and J usage is TRBJ2-3; 7 bases map to TRBD1. The CDR3 runs to 14 residues. CDR1 is SGDLS and CDR2 is YYNGEE in the germline V gene. V lost 0 bases, J lost 4 bases, and 2 bases stayed unmatched. CDR3: CASSVGGGADTQYF. CDR3 DNA sequence: TGTGCCAGCAGCGTAGGAGGGGGCGCAGATACGCAGTATTTT. The full variable domain, with the rest looked up from reference TRBV9 and TRBJ2-3, is DSGVTQTPKHLITATGQRVTLRCSPRSGDLSVYWYQQSLDQGLQFLIQYYNGEERAKGNILERFSAQQFPDLHSELNLSSLELGDSALYFCASSVGGGADTQYFGPGTRLTVL.

This clonotype has only a few counts. This chain uses TRBV5-4 with TRBJ2-7, with TRBD2 identical over 11 bases. The CDR3 is made up of 16 amino acids. V shed 1 base and J 4 bases; nucleotides not matched to a gene: 7. CDR1 and CDR2 from the germline V gene are SGHNT and YYREEE (reference sequence). The CDR3 DNA reads TGTGCCAGCAGCTTGTTACTAGCGGGAGAGGGGTACGAGCAGTACTTC. Translated, it gives CASSLLLAGEGYEQYF.

The CDR3 region has the DNA TGTGCCATCGGTGCAACTAATGAAAAACTGTTTTTT. Residues: CAIGATNEKLFF. The J gene is TRBJ1-4, the V gene TRBV10-3; no clear D gene. Germline V gene sequence: CDR1 ENHRY, CDR2 SYGVKD. This CDR3 has 12 residues. Deletions cut 8 bases from V and 0 bases from J, with 4 bases between.

The V and J genes are TRBV11-2 and TRBJ1-5; no reliable D call. The CDR3 is 15 amino acids. The V gene lost 0 bases and the J gene lost 7 bases, with 13 bases spanning the gap. CDR1 SGHAT and CDR2 FQNNGV come from the germline V gene. The chain's CDR3 is CASSLDFNKGQPQHF. CDR3 coding DNA: TGTGCCAGCAGCTTAGATTTTAATAAAGGCCAGCCCCAGCATTTT.

This clonotype came up many times. CDR3 bases: TGTGCCAGCAGTTGGGGGACCGCCTACGAGCAGTACTTC. It encodes CASSWGTAYEQYF. The chain links TRBV28 to TRBJ2-7, with D possibly being TRBD1 or TRBD2 (5 bases each). V was pared by 4 bases and J by 2 bases, with 9 bases between. The length of the CDR3 is 13 residues. The germline CDR1 and CDR2 sequences are MDHEN and SYDVKM.

V usage is TRBV5-5 and J usage is TRBJ2-5; no definite D call. V was pared by 4 bases and J by 0 bases, with 10 bases between. The germline V gene has CDR1 SGHKS and CDR2 YYEKEE (reference sequence). The CDR3 runs 14 residues. The CDR3: CASSLGPNQETQYF. The CDR3 nucleotides are TGTGCCAGCAGCCTCGGACCCAACCAAGAGACCCAGTACTTC.

This clonotype came up many times. The chain carries TRBV5-1 and TRBJ2-1; D may be TRBD1 or TRBD2 (5 bases each). This CDR3 region has 16 residues. Trimming pared 4 bases from V and 6 bases from J, leaving 20 bases between. Germline CDR1 is SGHRS and CDR2 is YFSETQ. The CDR3: CASSREGLAATNEQFF. The CDR3 coding sequence is TGCGCCAGCAGCAGAGAGGGGCTAGCAGCCACCAATGAGCAGTTCTTC.

The chain has TRBV14 and TRBJ2-1, with D tentatively TRBD2 (5 bases). The CDR3 has 16 amino acids. The V gene's germline CDR1 is SGHDN and CDR2 FVKESK. Trimming removed 0 bases at V and 2 bases at J, with 11 bases between. CDR3: CASSQESGLAYNEQFF. The CDR3 nucleotides read TGTGCCAGCAGCCAAGAGAGCGGACTTGCCTACAATGAGCAGTTCTTC.

V gene TRBV9 combines with J gene TRBJ1-1, with 7 bases identical to TRBD1. The CDR3 sequence is 15 residues long. Trimming at V came to 0 bases and at J to 4 bases, leaving 6 bases not matched to a gene. CDR1 SGDLS and CDR2 YYNGEE come from the germline V gene. The CDR3 here is CASSVDDRVVTEAFF. Here the CDR3 DNA reads TGTGCCAGCAGCGTAGATGACAGGGTGGTCACTGAAGCTTTCTTT.

This chain joins TRBV7-8 and TRBJ2-3; 8 positions match TRBD2. Per germline, CDR1 SGHVS and CDR2 FQNEAQ. After removal of 1 base from V and 1 base from J, the junction contained 4 bases not matched to a gene. This CDR3 comprises 16 residues. The CDR3 sequence: CASSLVLLAGTDTQYF. CDR3 coding DNA: TGTGCCAGCAGCTTAGTGTTACTAGCGGGCACAGATACGCAGTATTTT.

This clonotype occurred many times. This sequence joins TRBV7-6 and TRBJ2-2; TRBD2 matches 10 bases. V was pared by 6 bases and J by 5 bases, with 0 bases of the junction left unmatched. Germline assignment: CDR1 SGHVS and CDR2 FNYEAQ. CDR3 length equals 13 residues. CDR3 sequence: CASSSGGTGELFF. The CDR3 coding sequence is TGTGCCAGCAGTAGCGGGGGGACCGGGGAGCTGTTTTTT.

The CDR3 bases are TGTGCCAGCAGCCCCACGGGACTAGCCAATGAGCAGTTCTTC. This codes for CASSPTGLANEQFF. The chain joins TRBV6-1 to TRBJ2-1; 9 bases are shared with TRBD2. Germline lookup yields CDR1 MNHNS and CDR2 SASEGT. The CDR3 length is 14 residues. With V trimmed by 6 bases and J by 6 bases, 6 bases remained unmatched.

This clonotype was recorded only once. This sequence joins TRBV20-1 and TRBJ2-7; tentative D call: TRBD2 (6 bases). V was cut by 5 bases and J by 4 bases, with 15 bases left in between. CDR1 is DFQATT and CDR2 is SNEGSKA in the germline V gene (reference sequence). CDR3 length: 13 residues. The CDR3 bases are TGCAGTGCTCAAAGCGGGCTGGGTTACGAGCAGTACTTC. It encodes CSAQSGLGYEQYF.

Worth noting for this clonotype: The conserved phenylalanine or tryptophan normally closing the CDR3 is absent here, so this likely arose from a read error. The V gene is TRBV29-1, the J gene TRBJ2-4; perhaps TRBD2 as D (5 bases). CDR3 length: 15 residues. V dropped 6 bases and J dropped 0 bases, with 15 bases sitting between them. CDR1 and CDR2 (germline): SQVTM, ANQGSEA. CDR3 sequence (DNA): TGCAGCGTCGAGATGGGAGCGTCAGCCAAAAACATTCAGTACTCC. Its protein product is CSVEMGASAKNIQYS.

This clonotype was counted only a few times. The chain is built from TRBV15 and TRBJ2-7; TRBD2 is a possible D gene (6 bases). The V gene lost 1 base and the J gene lost 0 bases, with 13 bases spanning the gap. The CDR3 is made up of 16 amino acids. Germline lookup yields CDR1 LNHNV and CDR2 YYDKDF (reference sequence). The CDR3 sequence is CATSRVRAGSSYEQYF. DNA for the CDR3: TGTGCCACCAGCAGAGTCAGGGCGGGGAGCTCCTACGAGCAGTACTTC. Drawing the rest from reference TRBV15 and TRBJ2-7, the complete variable domain is DAMVIQNPRYQVTQFGKPVTLSCSQTLNHNVMYWYQQKSSQAPKLLFHYYDKDFNNEADTPDNFQSRRPNTSFCFLDIRSPGLGDTAMYLCATSRVRAGSSYEQYFGPGTRLTVT.

The chain is built from TRBV7-3 and TRBJ1-6; D is undetermined. CDR1 is SGHTA, CDR2 FQGTGA, per germline. The ends were cut back, 5 bases at V and 9 bases at J, with 11 bases in the middle. This CDR3 region has 13 residues. CDR3 residues: CASSPRQGSPLHF. As DNA, the CDR3 is TGTGCCAGCAGCCCCCGTCAAGGTTCACCCCTCCACTTT.

This clonotype was seen more than once but under ten times. The chain uses TRBV7-2 and TRBJ2-5; 10 nucleotides agree with TRBD2. Germline values: CDR1 SGHTA, CDR2 FQGNSA. Trimming at V came to 3 bases and at J to 4 bases, leaving 8 bases not matched to a gene. This CDR3 is 16 amino acids long. The CDR3 DNA reads TGTGCCAGCAGCTTCGGTCTAGCGGGAGCGGGAGAGACCCAGTACTTC. It yields the protein CASSFGLAGAGETQYF.

The chain links TRBV20-1 to TRBJ1-2; TRBD1 agrees at 7 bases. The CDR3 runs 12 residues. V shed 5 bases and J 4 bases; nucleotides not matched to a gene: 4. Germline V CDR1 and CDR2: DFQATT, SNEGSKA (reference sequence). As DNA, the CDR3 is TGCAGTGCTGGGGGACAGATCTATGGCTACACCTTC. Amino acid sequence: CSAGGQIYGYTF.

In this sample, this clonotype turned up a few times. The chain combines TRBV6-2 or TRBV6-3 with TRBJ2-1, with a tentative D call TRBD2 (5 bases). Germline CDR1 MNHEY, CDR2 SVGEGT. V was cut by 2 bases and J by 3 bases, with 11 bases left in between. CDR3 length: 15 residues. The CDR3 spells CASSYGSLGYNEQFF. The CDR3 DNA follows: TGTGCCAGCAGTTACGGGAGCCTTGGCTACAATGAGCAGTTCTTC.

Comments on this clonotype: A much larger clone sits a single nucleotide away, making a read error possible. The gene calls are TRBV12-3 or TRBV12-4 and TRBJ2-1, with 8 nucleotides matching TRBD1. CDR3 length equals 13 residues. The junction had 4 bases not matched to a gene; V was cut back by 6 bases and J by 6 bases. The CDR3 here is CASRHGQGNEQFF. As DNA, the CDR3 is TGTGCCAGCAGACACGGACAGGGCAATGAGCAGTTCTTC.

The V and J genes are TRBV5-1 and TRBJ2-7, with 12 bases fitting TRBD2. Germline assignment: CDR1 SGHRS and CDR2 YFSETQ. The CDR3 is 13 amino acids. V shed 6 bases and J 12 bases; nucleotides not matched to a gene: 10. As DNA, the CDR3 is TGCGCCAGCACCCAGATGACTAGCGGGGGATGGTACTTC. Encoded protein: CASTQMTSGGWYF. The full variable domain, rest sourced from reference TRBV5-1 and TRBJ2-7, is KAGVTQTPRYLIKTRGQQVTLSCSPISGHRSVSWYQQTPGQGLQFLFEYFSETQRNKGNFPGRFSGRQFSNSRSEMNVSTLELGDSALYLCASTQMTSGGWYFGPGTRLTVT.

The chain uses TRBV11-2 and TRBJ1-6; D gene ambiguous. V was clipped by 4 bases and J by 7 bases, with 14 bases between them. The CDR3 loop spans 15 amino acids. Germline V lookup: CDR1 SGHAT, CDR2 FQNNGV. The CDR3: CASSSAVVGNSPLHF. The DNA of the CDR3 is TGTGCCAGCAGCTCCGCCGTCGTCGGCAATTCACCCCTCCACTTT.

The CDR3, as DNA: TGCAGCGGGGGGGCCGGGACAGGGCACTTTTACGAGCAGTACTTC. Its translation is CSGGAGTGHFYEQYF. The genes are TRBV29-1 and TRBJ2-7; 9 bases align to TRBD1. The germline gives CDR1 SQVTM, CDR2 ANQGSEA. The CDR3 is 15 amino acids. V was pared by 7 bases and J by 4 bases, with 14 bases of the junction left unmatched.

The V call is TRBV19, the J call TRBJ2-2; D uncertain. Between the trimmed V and J ends, which lost 6 bases and 7 bases, there was a span of 12 bases. The germline V gene encodes CDR1 LNHDA and CDR2 SQIVND (reference sequence). The CDR3 contains 13 residues. The CDR3 coding sequence is TGTGCCAGTAGGGGCCAAAGGAGCGGGGAGCTGTTTTTT. It translates to CASRGQRSGELFF.

The genes are TRBV10-2 and TRBJ2-3; D not resolved. Trimming took off 1 base at V and 0 bases at J, with 5 bases between the two ends. In germline, CDR1 is WSHSY, CDR2 SAAADI. The CDR3 is 14 amino acids. CDR3 bases: TGCGCCAGCAGTGAGTTCAGCAGCACAGATACGCAGTATTTT. Encoded protein: CASSEFSSTDTQYF.

This clonotype was counted only a few times. This chain links TRBV20-1 with TRBJ1-6, with a tentative D call TRBD1 (5 bases). Germline-derived CDR1 and CDR2 are DFQATT and SNEGSKA (reference sequence). The CDR3 is 14 amino acids. Trimming cost V 3 bases and J 9 bases, with 15 bases left between them. The CDR3 bases are TGCAGTGCTAGCCCGGGGGGTGTAATTTCACCCCTCCACTTT. Encoded protein: CSASPGGVISPLHF.

The V and J genes are TRBV7-9 and TRBJ1-2; D is unclear. The V end lost 4 bases, the J end lost 8 bases, and 11 bases lay between the germline ends. Germline loops: CDR1 SEHNR, CDR2 FQNEAQ (reference sequence). CDR3 size: 12 residues. Here the CDR3 reads CASSSAGNGYTF. The CDR3 region has the DNA TGTGCCAGCAGCTCGGCGGGGAACGGCTACACCTTC.

The chain carries TRBV7-2 and TRBJ2-3; TRBD2 aligns across 8 bases. The CDR3 is 15 residues long. Germline-derived CDR1 and CDR2 are SGHTA and FQGNSA. The V and J ends lost 1 base and 5 bases, in that order; junction bases with no gene match: 5. The CDR3 loop reads CASSLDGRAVDTQYF. DNA of the CDR3: TGTGCCAGCAGCTTAGACGGGAGGGCCGTAGATACGCAGTATTTT.

This chain joins TRBV28 and TRBJ1-1; D is possibly TRBD1 (6 bases). CDR1 is MDHEN, CDR2 SYDVKM, per germline. The CDR3 has 13 amino acids. The V end lost 1 base, the J end lost 9 bases, and 12 bases lay between the germline ends. The CDR3 is CASSLFTGRQAFF. As DNA, the CDR3 is TGTGCCAGCAGTTTATTCACAGGGCGGCAAGCTTTCTTT.

This clonotype was counted at least ten times. The rearrangement links TRBV5-6 to TRBJ2-3; 7 nucleotides agree with TRBD1. Trimming at V came to 6 bases and at J to 2 bases, leaving 12 bases not matched to a gene. This CDR3 region has 16 residues. CDR1 is SGHDT, CDR2 YYEEEE, per germline. The CDR3 protein is CASTKYRGFLTDTQYF. The CDR3 DNA is TGTGCCAGCACAAAATACAGGGGATTTCTCACAGATACGCAGTATTTT.

This clonotype appeared a few times. The rearrangement links TRBV7-8 to TRBJ2-7; TRBD1 matches at 8 bases. Looked up from germline, CDR1 is SGHVS and CDR2 is FQNEAQ. V shed 5 bases, J shed 4 bases, and the junction held 10 bases outside the gene matches. CDR3 length equals 15 residues. CDR3 sequence (DNA): TGTGCCAGCAGCACCCGACAGGGGAGGACGTACGAGCAGTACTTC. Translated: CASSTRQGRTYEQYF.